The 14 T cell receptor beta chains in this list originate from one sample, sequenced in a study of Tregs in tolerant kidney transplant recipients. The nonmyeloablative bone marrow transplants came from related graft donors, with transient mixed chimerism. Profiled with immunoSEQ multiplex PCR; TCRdb holds only in-frame clones, not every one. The top ten clones hold 15% of a sample with 45,000 to 55,000 clones, about 89% of them seen once. This sample comprised CD8+ T cells from blood (PBMCs), obtained 24 months after the transplant. Receptor source: a human patient who received a combined kidney and bone marrow transplant. Some T cells may arise from the graft donor.

A single count supports this clone. The chain has TRBV30 and TRBJ2-5; D unresolved. Trimming removed 0 bases at V and 6 bases at J, with 14 bases between. The germline V gene encodes CDR1 GTSNPN and CDR2 SVGIG (reference sequence). The CDR3 has 14 residues. The CDR3 loop is CAWSVPGSMKTQYF. CDR3 in DNA: TGTGCCTGGAGTGTACCAGGCAGTATGAAGACCCAGTACTTC.

This chain connects TRBV5-6 to TRBJ2-3; the match to TRBD2 covers 7 bases. This CDR3 is 14 amino acids long. J was trimmed by 2 bases and V by 6 bases; bases with no gene match: 6. Germline CDR1 reads SGHDT; CDR2 reads YYEEEE. The chain's CDR3 is CASTSGLDTDTQYF. The CDR3 DNA is TGTGCCAGCACCAGCGGACTAGACACAGATACGCAGTATTTT.

This chain uses TRBV6-5 with TRBJ2-5, with 7 bases that match TRBD2. Per germline, CDR1 MNHEY and CDR2 SVGAGI. After removal of 7 bases from V and 4 bases from J, the junction contained 0 bases not matched to a gene. The CDR3 spans 11 residues. CDR3 DNA sequence: TGTGCCAGCACGGGGGGAGAGACCCAGTACTTC. It specifies CASTGGETQYF.

This chain uses TRBV27 with TRBJ2-6; a possible D gene is TRBD2 (6 bases). The CDR3 extends over 15 amino acids. Trimming stripped 5 bases from V and 0 bases from J, with 8 bases between. Germline values: CDR1 MNHEY, CDR2 SMNVEV (reference sequence). The CDR3 DNA follows: TGTGCCAGCAGTCGGGGGAGCTCTGGGGCCAACGTCCTGACTTTC. This translates into CASSRGSSGANVLTF.

J is TRBJ1-2 and V is TRBV6-5; 7 nucleotides match TRBD1. Germline-derived CDR1 and CDR2 are MNHEY and SVGAGI. V lost 0 bases and J lost 4; bases outside the gene matches: 5. The CDR3 contains 15 residues. CDR3 DNA: TGTGCCAGCAGTTACTCGGAGGAGGGGGCCTATGGCTACACCTTC. This gives the protein CASSYSEEGAYGYTF.

The V and J genes are TRBV7-3 and TRBJ2-1; TRBD2 agrees at 8 bases. There are 15 residues in the CDR3. Per the germline V gene, CDR1 is SGHTA and CDR2 is FQGTGA. V was clipped by 3 bases and J by 10 bases; unmatched bases: 11. DNA for the CDR3: TGTGCCAGCAGCTTCACCGGGGGGGCCTTGGGCGAGCAGTTCTTC. Protein: CASSFTGGALGEQFF.

The J gene is TRBJ1-2, the V gene TRBV21-1; the table calls TRBD1, which could not be checked here. TRBV21-1 is termed a pseudogene. The CDR3 consists of 17 residues. For the CDR3, the DNA is TGTGCCAGCAGCACTGTCCACCAGGGGCTTCCCCCCTATGGCTACACCTTC. This translates into CASSTVHQGLPPYGYTF.

The chain has TRBV6-1 and TRBJ1-2, with 9 nucleotides matching TRBD1. The CDR3 is 14 residues long. CDR1 and CDR2 from the germline V gene are MNHNS and SASEGT. Germline trimming cut 5 bases from V and 6 bases from J; bases unmatched to any gene: 7. CDR3 residues: CASSRTGTGNGYTF. The DNA for the CDR3 is TGTGCCAGCAGTAGGACCGGGACAGGGAATGGCTACACCTTC.

The chain recombines TRBV30 with TRBJ2-1; 8 positions match TRBD2. Germline CDR1 and CDR2: GTSNPN and SVGIG (reference sequence). The CDR3 totals 13 residues. V trimming: 5 bases; J trimming: 4 bases; junction bases outside the gene matches: 4. CDR3: CAWDSGAYNEQFF. Here the CDR3 DNA reads TGTGCCTGGGATAGCGGGGCGTACAATGAGCAGTTCTTC.

The rearrangement joins TRBV9 to TRBJ2-3; 10 positions agree with TRBD2. The germline V gene encodes CDR1 SGDLS and CDR2 YYNGEE. V lost 3 bases, J lost 4 bases, and 8 bases stayed unmatched. The CDR3 is 16 residues long. As DNA, the CDR3 is TGTGCCAGCAGCGCCGGGACTAGCGATCTGTCAGATACGCAGTATTTT. This codes for CASSAGTSDLSDTQYF. Looking up the rest from reference TRBV9 and TRBJ2-3 gives the full variable domain: DSGVTQTPKHLITATGQRVTLRCSPRSGDLSVYWYQQSLDQGLQFLIQYYNGEERAKGNILERFSAQQFPDLHSELNLSSLELGDSALYFCASSAGTSDLSDTQYFGPGTRLTVL.

The chain links TRBV6-6 to TRBJ2-1; D is unclear. Germline V gene lookup returns CDR1 MNHNY and CDR2 SVGAGI (reference sequence). Trimming removed 6 bases at V and 9 bases at J, with 6 bases between. The CDR3 spans 10 residues. The CDR3 nucleotides are TGTGCCAGCAGGGGCAGTGAGCAGTTCTTC. Amino acids: CASRGSEQFF.

The chain carries TRBV11-2 and TRBJ2-7; D might be TRBD1 (6 bases). Germline loops: CDR1 SGHAT, CDR2 FQNNGV. The CDR3 contains 16 residues. With 1 base removed from V and 7 bases from J, the gap between germline ends came to 20 bases. The CDR3 here is CASSLGFTDLGGEQYF. The CDR3 coding sequence is TGTGCCAGCAGCTTAGGCTTCACGGACTTAGGGGGTGAGCAGTACTTC. Together with reference TRBV11-2 and TRBJ2-7, the CDR3 gives the full variable domain: EAGVAQSPRYKIIEKRQSVAFWCNPISGHATLYWYQQILGQGPKLLIQFQNNGVVDDSQLPKDRFSAERLKGVDSTLKIQPAKLEDSAVYLCASSLGFTDLGGEQYFGPGTRLTVT.

The chain links TRBV30 to TRBJ2-7; tentative D call: TRBD1 (6 bases). CDR3 length equals 14 residues. The germline V gene has CDR1 GTSNPN and CDR2 SVGIG (reference sequence). Between the trimmed V and J ends, which lost 5 bases and 0 bases, there was a span of 14 bases. For the CDR3, the DNA is TGTGCCTGGGAGGGCAGACAGGACTCCTACGAGCAGTACTTC. This sequence encodes CAWEGRQDSYEQYF.

The V gene is TRBV7-9, the J gene TRBJ2-3; D may be TRBD2 (6 bases). Germline V lookup: CDR1 SEHNR, CDR2 FQNEAQ (reference sequence). The ends were cut back, 6 bases at V and 5 bases at J, with 12 bases in the middle. The CDR3 covers 13 residues. DNA for the CDR3: TGTGCCAGCAGGGCGGGATGGGTAGATACGCAGTATTTT. Translation: CASRAGWVDTQYF. Combining the CDR3 with reference TRBV7-9 and TRBJ2-3 gives the whole variable domain DTGVSQNPRHKITKRGQNVTFRCDPISEHNRLYWYRQTLGQGPEFLTYFQNEAQLEKSRLLSDRFSAERPKGSFSTLEIQRTEQGDSAMYLCASRAGWVDTQYFGPGTRLTVL.